This is a list of T cell receptor beta chains from one sample in a study of T cells in Graves' hyperthyroidism and ophthalmopathy. TCRdb re-derived calls from the multiplex PCR reads in MiXCR, one entry per CDR3 protein. The sample includes approximately 700,000 distinct CDR3 sequences, about 45% of them seen just once. The specimen sequenced was peripheral blood or thyroid tissue (not recorded which). Every receptor here comes from an adult man with Graves' disease, either hyperthyroidism or ophthalmopathy (not recorded which). Each CDR3 is given with its conserved first and last residue. The order of the fields is clone size, V gene, J gene, D gene, CDR3 protein, CDR3 DNA. The D gene is left open where the match is weak. Clone size is given for some rows only: seen once, a few or many times, or a class if the clone is expanded.

.	TRBV2	TRBJ2-7	.	CASRLRGRRYEQYF	TGTGCCAGCAGATTACGGGGGAGACGCTACGAGCAGTACTTC
few	TRBV10-3	TRBJ1-2	TRBD1	CAITESATGVYGYTF	TGTGCCATCACCGAAAGTGCGACAGGGGTATATGGCTACACCTTC
.	TRBV20-1	TRBJ2-5	.	CSARSGVFVETQYF	TGCAGTGCTAGATCGGGGGTTTTCGTGGAGACCCAGTACTTC
few	TRBV10-3	TRBJ1-2	.	CVISEGHPGDGYTF	TGTGTCATCAGTGAAGGACATCCGGGAGATGGCTACACCTTC
.	TRBV7-8	TRBJ1-1	.	CASSLGPSKAVNTEAFF	TGTGCCAGCAGCTTAGGCCCCTCAAAGGCAGTGAACACTGAAGCTTTCTTT
few	TRBV7-2	TRBJ1-6	TRBD1	CASSPQTGVHNSPLHF	TGTGCCAGCAGCCCCCAGACAGGGGTGCATAATTCACCCCTCCACTTT
many	TRBV20-1	TRBJ2-5	.	CSAARGSGETQYF	TGCAGTGCCGCGCGAGGGTCGGGGGAGACCCAGTACTTC
few	TRBV7-4	TRBJ1-4	TRBD1	CASTPNRDRGGGAEKLFF	TGTGCCAGCACCCCAAACCGGGACAGGGGTGGCGGGGCGGAAAAACTGTTTTTT
many	TRBV2	TRBJ1-6	TRBD1	CASSSLTGNSPLHF	TGTGCCAGCAGTAGCCTGACAGGGAATTCACCCCTCCACTTT
.	TRBV5-6	TRBJ1-5	TRBD1	CASSSLLGTGDNQPQHF	TGTGCCAGCAGCTCCCTATTGGGGACAGGGGACAATCAGCCCCAGCATTTT
.	TRBV5-1	TRBJ1-6	.	CASSWDGSNNSPLHF	TGCGCCAGCAGTTGGGACGGATCGAACAATTCACCCCTCCACTTT
many	TRBV12-3/TRBV12-4	TRBJ1-2	.	CASSLGGARGYTF	TGTGCCAGCAGTTTAGGGGGGGCGAGAGGCTACACCTTC
few	TRBV19	TRBJ1-5	TRBD1	CASSIEGQGDQPQHF	TGTGCCAGTAGTATCGAGGGACAGGGGGATCAGCCCCAGCATTTT
.	TRBV5-1	TRBJ2-7	.	CASSLKRASYEQYF	TGCGCCAGCAGCTTGAAACGGGCATCCTACGAGCAGTACTTC
.	TRBV19	TRBJ2-7	.	CASTDRGGYEQYF	TGTGCCAGCACCGACAGAGGAGGCTACGAGCAGTACTTC
few	TRBV9	TRBJ1-4	TRBD1	CASSAGQGAINEKLFF	TGTGCCAGCAGCGCCGGACAGGGGGCAATTAATGAAAAACTGTTTTTT
.	TRBV18	TRBJ1-1	.	CASSPLEGNTEAFF	TGTGCCAGCTCACCACTCGAAGGGAACACTGAAGCTTTCTTT
few	TRBV7-2	TRBJ2-5	.	CASSPWGPGTSQETQYF	TGTGCCAGCAGCCCCTGGGGTCCCGGGACGAGCCAAGAGACCCAGTACTTC
.	TRBV20-1	TRBJ2-6	.	CSASQNSGANVLTF	TGCAGTGCTAGTCAGAACTCTGGGGCCAACGTCCTGACTTTC
many	TRBV2	TRBJ2-5	.	CASSAYGVLETQYF	TGTGCCAGCAGTGCATATGGCGTCCTAGAGACCCAGTACTTC
few	TRBV7-6	TRBJ1-1	.	CASSLYPNTEAFF	TGTGCCAGCAGCCTCTATCCGAACACTGAAGCTTTCTTT
few	TRBV20-1	TRBJ1-5	.	CSASQQGTSNQPQHF	TGCAGTGCTAGCCAACAGGGAACGAGCAATCAGCCCCAGCATTTT
many	TRBV12-3/TRBV12-4	TRBJ1-5	.	CASSPLGQPQHF	TGTGCCAGCAGCCCCCTGGGTCAGCCCCAGCATTTT
.	TRBV24-1	TRBJ1-1	.	CASTQLDGAVAAFF	TGTGCCAGCACCCAGCTGGACGGGGCCGTGGCGGCTTTCTTT
.	TRBV29-1	TRBJ1-2	TRBD1	CSVGSRGNGYTF	TGCAGCGTTGGAAGCAGGGGGAATGGCTACACCTTC
.	TRBV12-3/TRBV12-4	TRBJ1-1	.	CASSYSRQVNTEAFF	TGTGCCAGCAGTTACTCGCGGCAGGTGAACACTGAAGCTTTCTTT
.	TRBV6-5	TRBJ1-3	.	CASSSWTGNTIYF	TGTGCCAGCAGTTCGTGGACTGGAAACACCATATATTTT
.	TRBV5-1	TRBJ2-5	.	CASSLAVQAYQETQYF	TGCGCCAGCAGCTTGGCCGTCCAGGCTTACCAAGAGACCCAGTACTTC
.	TRBV19	TRBJ2-6	.	CASSMEFPSGANVLTF	TGTGCCAGTAGTATGGAATTTCCGTCTGGGGCCAACGTCCTGACTTTC
.	TRBV19	TRBJ1-2	.	CASREGPGYGYTF	TGTGCCAGTAGAGAAGGCCCGGGATATGGCTACACCTTC
.	TRBV6-1	TRBJ1-5	.	CASTRGRLDQPQHF	TGTGCCAGCACCAGAGGGCGCTTGGATCAGCCCCAGCATTTT
.	TRBV20-1	TRBJ2-7	.	CSARGSAYEQYF	TGCAGTGCTAGGGGCAGCGCCTACGAGCAGTACTTC
many	TRBV12-3/TRBV12-4	TRBJ1-2	TRBD1	CASSLSGGGYGYTF	TGTGCCAGCAGTTTATCAGGGGGCGGCTATGGCTACACCTTC
.	TRBV6-1	TRBJ2-7	TRBD1	CASSHYGTGAYEQYF	TGTGCCAGCAGCCACTACGGGACAGGGGCCTACGAGCAGTACTTC
.	TRBV2	TRBJ1-1	.	CASRAQTNTEAFF	TGTGCCAGCCGGGCTCAGACGAACACTGAAGCTTTCTTT
once	TRBV24-1	TRBJ2-3	.	CATNSGRPDTQYF	TGTGCCACCAACAGTGGTCGCCCAGATACGCAGTATTTT
.	TRBV10-2	TRBJ1-2	.	CASSLAGTDPSMGGYTF	TGCGCCAGCAGCTTGGCGGGGACCGATCCCTCTATGGGTGGCTACACCTTC
few	TRBV19	TRBJ2-2	TRBD1	CASSIGQGNTGELFF	TGTGCCAGTAGTATTGGACAGGGGAACACCGGGGAGCTGTTTTTT
.	TRBV3-1	TRBJ2-5	.	CASRRYGETQYF	TGTGCCAGCAGACGTTATGGCGAGACCCAGTACTTC
.	TRBV2	TRBJ1-6	.	CASSELLPLHF	TGTGCCAGCAGTGAACTGTTACCCCTCCACTTT
many	TRBV10-3	TRBJ1-2	TRBD1	CATVQGANYGYTF	TGTGCCACCGTACAGGGGGCTAACTATGGCTACACCTTC
few	TRBV5-1	TRBJ1-4	TRBD1	CASRLGQGREKLFF	TGCGCCAGTAGATTAGGACAGGGAAGAGAAAAACTGTTTTTT